A selection of T cell receptor beta chains follows, all from one sample in a study of blood T cells in healthy people across ages. TCRdb analysed the 5' RACE reads with MiXCR anew, one entry per CDR3 protein. The data hold 600,000 or so distinct CDR3 sequences, with about 30% observed a single time. The material sequenced was blood. The receptor set was obtained from a woman of 80 years or more in good health. The CDR3 runs from the conserved cysteine through the conserved F or W. A D gene is named only where the DNA matches it firmly. Clone size is shown for a subset of rows, as once, few, many or a class of expanded clone.

>TRBV6-6|TRBJ1-5|TRBD1|-
CASTPGGDQPQHF
TGTGCCAGCACCCCAGGGGGGGATCAGCCCCAGCATTTT
>TRBV6-6|TRBJ2-1|TRBD2|few
CASSYERGGSNEQFF
TGTGCCAGCAGTTATGAGCGGGGGGGCTCCAATGAGCAGTTCTTC
>TRBV9|TRBJ2-3|-|many
CASSPRGVTDTDTQYF
TGTGCCAGCAGCCCCAGAGGTGTAACTGACACAGATACGCAGTATTTT
>TRBV3-1|TRBJ2-2|-|-
CASSSRRDFRNTGELFF
TGTGCCAGCAGCTCCCGAAGGGACTTCCGGAACACCGGGGAGCTGTTTTTT
>TRBV28|TRBJ1-6|-|-
CASGSNTSPLHF
TGTGCCAGCGGGAGTAACACTTCACCCCTCCACTTT
>TRBV5-1|TRBJ2-4|TRBD1|many
CASSLEQGSYIQYF
TGCGCCAGCAGCTTGGAACAGGGGAGTTACATTCAGTACTTC
>TRBV20-1|TRBJ2-1|TRBD2|few
CSARTSGGNEQFF
TGCAGTGCTAGGACTAGCGGGGGGAACGAGCAGTTCTTC
>TRBV29-1|TRBJ2-6|-|many
CSGLWLSATGANVLTF
TGCAGCGGCCTTTGGCTCTCAGCCACTGGGGCCAACGTCCTGACTTTC
>TRBV25-1|TRBJ2-4|-|many
CASCGVGNIQYF
TGTGCCAGCTGCGGAGTGGGAAACATTCAGTACTTC
>TRBV6-2/TRBV6-3|TRBJ2-2|-|-
CASGRGGTGELFF
TGTGCCAGCGGCAGGGGTGGCACCGGGGAGCTGTTTTTT
>TRBV20-1|TRBJ1-2|TRBD1|many
CSALRQGRSLDYGYTF
TGCAGTGCTCTCCGACAGGGGAGATCTCTTGACTATGGCTACACCTTC
>TRBV7-6|TRBJ2-3|TRBD2|many
CASSLVSTSGGPDTQYF
TGTGCCAGCAGCTTAGTCTCTACTAGCGGGGGACCAGATACGCAGTATTTT
>TRBV7-8|TRBJ2-5|-|many
CASSPNYREETQYF
TGTGCCAGCAGCCCAAACTACAGGGAAGAGACCCAGTACTTC
>TRBV3-1|TRBJ2-1|TRBD2|many
CASSQDLLAGNEQFF
TGTGCCAGCAGCCAAGATCTACTAGCGGGCAATGAGCAGTTCTTC
>TRBV3-1|TRBJ2-2|-|-
CASSQLRGSGELFF
TGTGCCAGCAGCCAGCTAAGAGGTAGCGGGGAGCTGTTTTTT
>TRBV3-1|TRBJ2-1|TRBD2|many
CASSQGRGAGGPEQFF
TGTGCCAGCAGCCAAGGCCGGGGAGCGGGGGGACCTGAGCAGTTCTTC
>TRBV12-3/TRBV12-4|TRBJ1-1|TRBD1|few
CASSLRTGRNTEAFF
TGTGCCAGCAGTTTACGGACAGGGCGGAACACTGAAGCTTTCTTT
>TRBV18|TRBJ2-5|-|-
CTSSPLTGTAETQYF
TGTACCAGCTCACCGCTCACAGGGACCGCAGAGACCCAGTACTTC
>TRBV7-2|TRBJ1-1|TRBD1|-
CASSKNRGLNTEAFF
TGTGCCAGCAGCAAAAACAGGGGGCTGAACACTGAAGCTTTCTTT
>TRBV5-6|TRBJ2-7|-|many
CASSRFGYEQYF
TGTGCCAGCAGCCGGTTCGGCTACGAGCAGTACTTC
>TRBV3-1|TRBJ2-5|-|many
CASSTLDGAETQYF
TGTGCCAGCAGCACCCTAGACGGAGCGGAGACCCAGTACTTC